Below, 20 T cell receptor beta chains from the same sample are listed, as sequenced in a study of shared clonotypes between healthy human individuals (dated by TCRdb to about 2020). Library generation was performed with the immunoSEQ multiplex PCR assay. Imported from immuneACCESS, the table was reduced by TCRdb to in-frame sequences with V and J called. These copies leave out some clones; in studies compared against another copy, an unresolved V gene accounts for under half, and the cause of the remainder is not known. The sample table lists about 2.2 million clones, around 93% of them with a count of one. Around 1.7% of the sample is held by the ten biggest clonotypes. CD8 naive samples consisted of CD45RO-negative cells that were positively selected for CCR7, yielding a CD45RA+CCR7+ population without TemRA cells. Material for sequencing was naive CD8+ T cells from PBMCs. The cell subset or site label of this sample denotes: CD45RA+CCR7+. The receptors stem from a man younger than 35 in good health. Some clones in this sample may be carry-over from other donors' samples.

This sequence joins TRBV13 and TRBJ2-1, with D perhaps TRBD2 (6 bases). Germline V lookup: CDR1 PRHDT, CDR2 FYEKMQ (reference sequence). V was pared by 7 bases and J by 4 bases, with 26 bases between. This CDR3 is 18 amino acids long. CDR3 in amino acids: CASTSFSIQGGIYNEQFF. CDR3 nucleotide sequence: TGTGCCAGCACCTCGTTCTCTATCCAAGGAGGGATTTACAATGAGCAGTTCTTC.

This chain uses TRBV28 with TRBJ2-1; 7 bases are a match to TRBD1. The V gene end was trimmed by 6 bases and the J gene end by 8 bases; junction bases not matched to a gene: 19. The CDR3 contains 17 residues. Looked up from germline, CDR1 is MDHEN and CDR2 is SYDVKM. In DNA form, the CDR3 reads TGTGCCAGCAGCATCCCCGGGGCCCGCGAGGGGGCAGATGAGCAGTTCTTC. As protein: CASSIPGAREGADEQFF.

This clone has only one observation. The DNA for the CDR3 is TGTGCCAGCAGCTCCGTGGGACTAGCGGGTATTCGGTACTTC. Protein: CASSSVGLAGIRYF. The rearrangement uses TRBV7-2 and TRBJ2-7, with TRBD2 matching over 12 bases. Germline CDR1 SGHTA, CDR2 FQGNSA. The CDR3 covers 14 residues. Trimming took 4 bases from V and 12 from J; bases not matched to a gene: 10. The whole variable domain, filled in from reference TRBV7-2 and TRBJ2-7, reads GAGVSQSPSNKVTEKGKDVELRCDPISGHTALYWYRQSLGQGLEFLIYFQGNSAPDKSGLPSDRFSAERTGGSVSTLTIQRTQQEDSAVYLCASSSVGLAGIRYFGPGTRLTVT.

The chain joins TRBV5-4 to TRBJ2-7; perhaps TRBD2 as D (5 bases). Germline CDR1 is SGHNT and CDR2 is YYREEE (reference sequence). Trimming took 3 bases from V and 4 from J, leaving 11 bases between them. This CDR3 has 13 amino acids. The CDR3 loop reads CASSYPGYYEQYF. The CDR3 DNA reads TGTGCCAGCAGCTACCCGGGATATTACGAGCAGTACTTC.

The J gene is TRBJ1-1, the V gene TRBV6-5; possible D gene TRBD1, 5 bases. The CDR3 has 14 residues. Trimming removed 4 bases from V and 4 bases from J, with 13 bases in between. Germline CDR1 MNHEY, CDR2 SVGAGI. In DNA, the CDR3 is TGTGCCAGCAGTTTAGGAGGGGCGGCCACTGAAGCTTTCTTT. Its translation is CASSLGGAATEAFF.

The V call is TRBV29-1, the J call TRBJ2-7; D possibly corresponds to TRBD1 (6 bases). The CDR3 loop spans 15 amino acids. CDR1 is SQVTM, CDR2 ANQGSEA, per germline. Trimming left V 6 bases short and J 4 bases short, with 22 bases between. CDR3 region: CSVASGTTRAYEQYF. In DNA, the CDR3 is TGCAGCGTAGCCTCCGGGACAACGAGGGCGTACGAGCAGTACTTC.

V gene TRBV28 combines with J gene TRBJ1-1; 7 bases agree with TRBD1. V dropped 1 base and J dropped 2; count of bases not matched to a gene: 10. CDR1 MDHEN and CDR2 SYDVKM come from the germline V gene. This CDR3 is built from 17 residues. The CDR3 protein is CASSLSLTGTANTEAFF. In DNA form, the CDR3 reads TGTGCCAGCAGTTTATCGCTAACCGGGACAGCTAACACTGAAGCTTTCTTT.

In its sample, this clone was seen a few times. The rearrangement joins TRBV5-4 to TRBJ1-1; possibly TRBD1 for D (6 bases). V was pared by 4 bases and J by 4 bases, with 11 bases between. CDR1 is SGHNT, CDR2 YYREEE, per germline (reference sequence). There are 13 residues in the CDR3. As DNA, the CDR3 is TGTGCCAGCAGCGAGGGACATCTCACTGAAGCTTTCTTT. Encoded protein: CASSEGHLTEAFF.

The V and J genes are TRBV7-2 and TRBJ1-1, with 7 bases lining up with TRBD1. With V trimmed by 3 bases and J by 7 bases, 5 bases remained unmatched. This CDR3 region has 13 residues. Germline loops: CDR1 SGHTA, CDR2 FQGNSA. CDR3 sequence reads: CASSLGQLIEAFF. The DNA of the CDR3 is TGTGCCAGCAGCTTGGGACAGCTTATTGAAGCTTTCTTT. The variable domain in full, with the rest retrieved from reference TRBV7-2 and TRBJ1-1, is GAGVSQSPSNKVTEKGKDVELRCDPISGHTALYWYRQSLGQGLEFLIYFQGNSAPDKSGLPSDRFSAERTGGSVSTLTIQRTQQEDSAVYLCASSLGQLIEAFFGQGTRLTVV.

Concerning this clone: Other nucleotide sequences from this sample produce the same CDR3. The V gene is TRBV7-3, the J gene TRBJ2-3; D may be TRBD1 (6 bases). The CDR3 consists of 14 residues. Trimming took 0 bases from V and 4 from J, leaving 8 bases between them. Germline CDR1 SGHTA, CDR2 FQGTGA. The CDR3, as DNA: TGTGCCAGCAGCTTAACGGGGACACCAGATACGCAGTATTTT. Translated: CASSLTGTPDTQYF.

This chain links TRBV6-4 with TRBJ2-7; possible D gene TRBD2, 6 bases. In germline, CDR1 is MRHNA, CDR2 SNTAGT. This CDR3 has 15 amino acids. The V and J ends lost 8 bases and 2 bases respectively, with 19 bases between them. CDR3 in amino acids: CASQLRAGGAYEQYF. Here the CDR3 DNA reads TGTGCCAGCCAGTTACGAGCCGGGGGAGCCTACGAGCAGTACTTC.

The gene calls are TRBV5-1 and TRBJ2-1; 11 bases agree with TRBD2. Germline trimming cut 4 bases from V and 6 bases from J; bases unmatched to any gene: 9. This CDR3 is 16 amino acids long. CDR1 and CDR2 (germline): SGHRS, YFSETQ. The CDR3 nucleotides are TGCGCCAGCAGCCATACCCTAGCGGGAGGTGTCAATGAGCAGTTCTTC. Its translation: CASSHTLAGGVNEQFF.

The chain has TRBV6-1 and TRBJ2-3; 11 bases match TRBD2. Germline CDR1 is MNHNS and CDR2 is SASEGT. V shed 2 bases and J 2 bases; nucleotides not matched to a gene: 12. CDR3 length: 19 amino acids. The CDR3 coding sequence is TGTGCCAGCAGTGAACTTAGCGGGAGGGTAGACTCCCCCACAGATACGCAGTATTTT. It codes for CASSELSGRVDSPTDTQYF.

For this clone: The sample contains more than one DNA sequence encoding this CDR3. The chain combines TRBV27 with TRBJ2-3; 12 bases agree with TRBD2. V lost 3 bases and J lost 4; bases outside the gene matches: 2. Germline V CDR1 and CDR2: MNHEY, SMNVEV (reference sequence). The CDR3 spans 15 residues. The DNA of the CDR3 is TGTGCCAGCAGTTTGACTAGCGGGAGATCAGATACGCAGTATTTT. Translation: CASSLTSGRSDTQYF.

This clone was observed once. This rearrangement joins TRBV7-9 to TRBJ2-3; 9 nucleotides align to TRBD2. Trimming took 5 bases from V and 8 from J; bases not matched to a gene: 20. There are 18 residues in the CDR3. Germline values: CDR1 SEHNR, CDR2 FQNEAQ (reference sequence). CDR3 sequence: CASSPITPTSGPFGTQYF. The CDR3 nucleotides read TGTGCCAGCAGCCCCATCACCCCGACTAGCGGCCCGTTCGGTACGCAGTATTTT.

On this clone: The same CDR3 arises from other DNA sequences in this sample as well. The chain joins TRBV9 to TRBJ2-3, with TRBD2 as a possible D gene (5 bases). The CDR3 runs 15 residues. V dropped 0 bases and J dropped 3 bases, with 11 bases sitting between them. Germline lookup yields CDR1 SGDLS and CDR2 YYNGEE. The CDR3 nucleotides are TGTGCCAGCAGCGTAGTGGGGAGAGGGACAGATACGCAGTATTTT. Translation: CASSVVGRGTDTQYF.

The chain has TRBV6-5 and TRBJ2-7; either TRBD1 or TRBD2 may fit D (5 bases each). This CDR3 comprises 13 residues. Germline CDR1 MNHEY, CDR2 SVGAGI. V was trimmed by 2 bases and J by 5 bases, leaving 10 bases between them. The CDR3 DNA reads TGTGCCAGCAGTTACGGTCTGGGGGACGAGCAGTACTTC. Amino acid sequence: CASSYGLGDEQYF.

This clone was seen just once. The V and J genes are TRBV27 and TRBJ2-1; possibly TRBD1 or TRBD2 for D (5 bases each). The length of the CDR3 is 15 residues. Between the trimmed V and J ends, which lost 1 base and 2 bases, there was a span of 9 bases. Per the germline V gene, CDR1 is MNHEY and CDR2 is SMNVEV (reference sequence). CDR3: CASSLFGGTYNEQFF. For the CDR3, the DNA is TGTGCCAGCAGTTTATTTGGGGGTACCTACAATGAGCAGTTCTTC.

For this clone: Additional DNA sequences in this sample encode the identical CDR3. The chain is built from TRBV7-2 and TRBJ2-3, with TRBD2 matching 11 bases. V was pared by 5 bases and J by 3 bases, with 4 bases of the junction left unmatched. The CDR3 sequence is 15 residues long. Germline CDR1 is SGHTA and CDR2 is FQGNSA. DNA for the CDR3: TGTGCCAGCAGCCCTCGACTAGCGGGGACAGATACGCAGTATTTT. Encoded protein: CASSPRLAGTDTQYF.

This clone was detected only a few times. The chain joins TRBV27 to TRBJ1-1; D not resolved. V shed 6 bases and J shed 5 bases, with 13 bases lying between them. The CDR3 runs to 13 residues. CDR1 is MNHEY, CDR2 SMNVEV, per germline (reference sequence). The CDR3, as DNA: TGTGCCAGCAGCGGGCCCCCCTGGACTGAAGCTTTCTTT. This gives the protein CASSGPPWTEAFF.